This T cell receptor (beta chain) was captured in a study of neoadjuvant anti-PD-1 for oral cavity cancer (dated by TCRdb to the early 2020s). In terms of the full investigation: Before curative-intent surgical resection, most patients were given three to four biweekly doses of nivolumab at 3 mg/kg. A fourth nivolumab dose was given around day 43 to patients without progression, and definitive surgical resection was performed in those patients on days 50-56. Under RECIST 1.1, a patient counted as a responder if showing complete response, partial response or stable disease, and as a non-responder if showing progression. The parent correlative cohort included roughly 12 patients, with an approximately 30% response rate.

For this clone: Which antigen it targets is not known. The sample holds no much larger clone one base away, and base qualities are not on file.

General findings and caveats noted by the study authors: Higher pretreatment blood Treg/Th17 ratios correlated with higher pretreatment blood TCRbeta clonality and lower post-treatment tumor TCRbeta clonality. TCR analyses included only a few patients per response group, and the authors called for larger cohorts for validation. Larger post-treatment sizes of preexisting intratumoral clones correlated with greater tumor shrinkage, suggesting expansion of preexisting clones contributed to response.

The intended sense of this specimen's time point label: after neoadjuvant nivolumab, at surgical resection. Patients had been newly diagnosed with stage II-IVA oral cavity squamous cell carcinoma, and no prior systemic or radiation treatment had been given to the patients. The cohort was composed of patients with HPV-negative, locally advanced oral cavity squamous cell carcinoma. The samples were drawn from a longitudinal correlative study tied to a single-arm phase II trial testing neoadjuvant nivolumab in oral cavity squamous cell carcinoma. Genomic DNA-based TCRbeta sequencing was performed on subject-matched pre- and post-treatment PBMCs and tumors from three responders and three non-responders. The Maxwell RSC DNA from Tissue kit was used to isolate genomic DNA from tumor tissue. For this chain, trimming is 2 bases at the V end and 1 base at the J end, and the number of junction bases without a gene match is 1. Taken from the germline V gene, the CDR1 and CDR2 loops are LGHNA and YNFKEQ. Spanning cysteine to phenylalanine, the CDR3 consists of 16 amino acids. Of all the DNA, just the CDR3 is kept, 48 bases in frame from base 1.

Survey sequencing of tumors used two replicates per sample, and the tumor libraries mostly started from about 5 ug of input genomic DNA. TCRbeta libraries were prepared with the immunoSEQ hsTCRbeta kit according to the manufacturer's instructions. Sequencing of the completed libraries took place using an Illumina NovaSeq 6000 S4 flow cell after they had been pooled to 2.5 to 3.5 nM. The original methods were these. The immunoSEQ Analyzer handled quality control and preprocessing of the raw data. The analysis was restricted to productive rearrangements, with each unique CDR3 amino acid sequence defining a clonotype. Repertoire clonality was estimated as the Gini-Simpson index, computed with the R package tcR. Gini indices were compared with Student's t test, and associations with tumor size change were assessed by Pearson correlation. In TCRdb, the immuneACCESS table is reduced to in-frame sequences with V and J assigned. These tables do not hold every clone; where another copy was compared, an unresolved V gene accounts for under half, and the others remain unexplained. Clone size and the V and J calls come from that table; the DNA yielded D and trimming. The sample table contains some 15,000 clones; only one count was recorded for around 34% of them. Under 45% of the sample is held by the ten biggest clonotypes.

Sequencing used tumor tissue, obtained after nivolumab (anti-PD-1) treatment. In this chain, TRBV4-2 is recombined with TRBJ2-1; TRBD2 matches 11 bases in the middle. The TCR comes from a person aged 35 to 85 with oral cavity squamous cell carcinoma. The DNA sequence is given as TGTGCCAGCAGCCAAACTAGCGGGGGTTCCTACAATGAGCAGTTCTTC. Its product reads: CASSQTSGGSYNEQFF.